What follows are 14 T cell receptor beta chains derived from one specimen sequenced in a study of shared clonotypes between healthy human individuals. Generated by immunoSEQ multiplex PCR, the TCRdb table keeps only in-frame clones and is missing some. The data contain about 1.5 million clones, more than 95% of them singletons. The sample taken for sequencing was naive CD4+ T cells sorted from blood. The subset is: CD45RA+ positively selected. All receptors derive from a man aged 30 to 45 in good health.

The V call is TRBV30, the J call TRBJ1-5; 8 bases match TRBD1. Trimming at V came to 0 bases and at J to 2 bases, leaving 15 bases not matched to a gene. The CDR3 is 19 amino acids. Germline V gives CDR1 GTSNPN, CDR2 SVGIG (reference sequence). The CDR3 spells CAWSVQDNRGWGGNQPQHF. CDR3 nucleotide sequence: TGTGCCTGGAGTGTACAAGATAACAGGGGGTGGGGAGGCAATCAGCCCCAGCATTTT.

The chain has TRBV5-1 and TRBJ1-1, with D unresolved. Looked up from germline, CDR1 is SGHRS and CDR2 is YFSETQ. This CDR3 is 14 amino acids long. The V gene lost 4 bases and the J gene lost 3 bases, with 13 bases spanning the gap. The CDR3 protein is CASSRIAEDTEAFF. The CDR3 DNA follows: TGCGCCAGCAGCCGCATTGCGGAGGACACTGAAGCTTTCTTT.

The chain is built from TRBV5-4 and TRBJ2-1; TRBD2 aligns across 9 bases. Losses at the gene ends were 5 bases for V and 7 bases for J; bases not matched to a gene: 10. The germline V gene encodes CDR1 SGHNT and CDR2 YYREEE (reference sequence). The CDR3 consists of 15 residues. The CDR3 spells CASRMLAGSGNEQFF. The CDR3 DNA is TGTGCCAGCAGGATGCTAGCGGGGTCGGGGAATGAGCAGTTCTTC.

The gene calls are TRBV11-2 and TRBJ1-1; 9 bases are shared with TRBD1. The V and J ends lost 6 bases and 6 bases, in that order; junction bases with no gene match: 11. CDR3 length: 15 residues. Germline V gene lookup returns CDR1 SGHAT and CDR2 FQNNGV. CDR3 protein: CASRAPGQGNAEAFF. CDR3 nucleotide sequence: TGTGCCAGCAGAGCGCCGGGACAGGGTAACGCTGAAGCTTTCTTT.

In DNA form, the CDR3 reads TGTGCCAGCAGCCAAGATAGGGTCTCCTACGAGCAGTACTTC. Protein sequence: CASSQDRVSYEQYF. The V call is TRBV4-2, the J call TRBJ2-7; D call uncertain. The CDR3 contains 14 residues. CDR1 LGHNA and CDR2 YNFKEQ come from the germline V gene. V was shortened by 0 bases and J by 0 bases, with 6 bases between the two germline ends.

This clone was recorded only once. This sequence joins TRBV11-3 and TRBJ2-1, with D perhaps matching TRBD2 (5 bases). CDR1 and CDR2 from the germline V gene are SGHNT and YENEEA. V was clipped by 4 bases and J by 5 bases, with 12 bases between them. The CDR3 runs 14 residues. CDR3 in amino acids: CASSSHGLNNEQFF. The CDR3 bases are TGTGCCAGCAGCTCACACGGACTTAACAATGAGCAGTTCTTC.

The chain is built from TRBV7-2 and TRBJ1-3; 9 bases fit TRBD1. The CDR3 sequence is 17 residues long. With 3 bases clipped from V and 3 bases from J, the junction kept 9 bases outside the gene matches. Germline CDR1 is SGHTA and CDR2 is FQGNSA. CDR3 region: CASSFPPGQGGGNTIYF. The CDR3 DNA reads TGTGCCAGCAGCTTTCCCCCGGGACAGGGAGGTGGAAACACCATATATTTT.

The chain uses TRBV5-4 and TRBJ2-7, with 9 bases that match TRBD1. The CDR3 consists of 13 residues. Germline-derived CDR1 and CDR2 are SGHNT and YYREEE (reference sequence). Trimming cost V 4 bases and J 5 bases; bases outside gene matches: 4. CDR3 sequence reads: CASSHRTGDEQYF. The CDR3, as DNA: TGTGCCAGCAGCCATAGGACAGGGGACGAGCAGTACTTC.

The rearrangement links TRBV18 to TRBJ2-6; D is ambiguous. Between the trimmed V and J ends, which lost 3 bases and 1 base, there was a span of 13 bases. This CDR3 spans 17 amino acids. Germline V lookup: CDR1 KGHSH, CDR2 LQKENI. CDR3 region: CASSPVNAGSGANVLTF. CDR3 nucleotides: TGTGCCAGCTCACCTGTAAATGCAGGTTCTGGGGCCAACGTCCTGACTTTC.

V gene TRBV19 combines with J gene TRBJ2-7; no clear D. Germline CDR1 and CDR2: LNHDA and SQIVND (reference sequence). This CDR3 has 15 residues. V was cut by 2 bases and J by 2 bases, with 13 bases left in between. The CDR3 spells CASSISPVGTYEQYF. The CDR3 bases are TGTGCCAGTAGTATATCCCCAGTGGGGACCTACGAGCAGTACTTC. Complete variable domain (other parts from reference TRBV19 and TRBJ2-7): DGGITQSPKYLFRKEGQNVTLSCEQNLNHDAMYWYRQDPGQGLRLIYYSQIVNDFQKGDIAEGYSVSREKKESFPLTVTSAQKNPTAFYLCASSISPVGTYEQYFGPGTRLTVT.

The V gene is TRBV18, the J gene TRBJ1-1, with D maybe TRBD1 (5 bases). In germline, CDR1 is KGHSH, CDR2 LQKENI. Trimming stripped 1 base from V and 1 base from J, with 10 bases between. This CDR3 has 15 amino acids. Written as DNA, the CDR3 is TGTGCCAGCTCACCACGCAGGGTTACGAACACTGAAGCTTTCTTT. It codes for CASSPRRVTNTEAFF.

Only one count was recorded for this clone. The rearrangement uses TRBV29-1 and TRBJ1-5; D is possibly TRBD1 (5 bases). V dropped 6 bases and J dropped 5 bases, with 17 bases sitting between them. This CDR3 has 14 amino acids. Germline CDR1 reads SQVTM; CDR2 reads ANQGSEA. CDR3 in amino acids: CSVAGTAGDQPQHF. The CDR3 DNA reads as TGCAGCGTCGCAGGGACGGCAGGTGATCAGCCCCAGCATTTT.

Comments on this clone: This sample also contains other DNA sequences that code for the same CDR3. V gene TRBV2 combines with J gene TRBJ2-2, with D unresolved. V was cut by 4 bases and J by 5 bases, with 2 bases left in between. Per germline, CDR1 SNHLY and CDR2 FYNNEI. The CDR3 covers 11 residues. This CDR3 is CASSGTGELFF. The CDR3 nucleotides are TGTGCCAGCAGTGGGACCGGGGAGCTGTTTTTT.

The gene calls are TRBV7-6 and TRBJ2-5, with D perhaps TRBD2 (5 bases). From germline, CDR1 is SGHVS and CDR2 FNYEAQ. V lost 0 bases and J lost 2, with 10 bases in between. The CDR3 has 15 amino acids. The CDR3 is CASSLAASRQETQYF. DNA of the CDR3: TGTGCCAGCAGCTTAGCGGCTAGCAGACAAGAGACCCAGTACTTC.